These 15 T cell receptor beta chains share one sample of origin, sequenced in a study of post-analysis software for immune sequencing data. Overall study results and limits: Four or five TRBV segments were significantly more frequent in patients than in controls. TRBV5-6, TRBV5-1 and TRBV20-1 were among these segments.

These TCRs' antigens remain unknown. Unique molecular identifiers were built into the TCR beta cDNA libraries. TCRdb used MiXCR to reprocess the PCR reads, holding one entry per CDR3 protein. The repertoire holds 750,000 to 900,000 distinct CDR3 sequences, approximately 44% seen once, with roughly 4.9% in the top ten. The sequenced sample consisted of blood. The receptor source for this set is a girl aged 10 to 17 with multiple sclerosis.

The CDR3 DNA follows: TGTGCCAGCACCCTGGGACGGATCACTGAAGCTTTCTTT. Its protein is CASTLGRITEAFF. This chain connects TRBV12-3 or TRBV12-4 to TRBJ1-1, with D maybe TRBD1 (5 bases). Trimming removed 7 bases at V and 4 bases at J, with 13 bases between. The CDR3 has 13 residues.

This clonotype showed up just a few times. This chain uses TRBV13 with TRBJ2-1; a possible D gene is TRBD2 (5 bases). CDR3 length: 18 residues. CDR1 is PRHDT and CDR2 is FYEKMQ in the germline V gene (reference sequence). V lost 5 bases, J lost 0 bases, and 20 bases lay in between. CDR3 amino acids: CASSPTDPVGSSYNEQFF. The CDR3 coding sequence is TGTGCCAGCAGCCCAACTGACCCAGTTGGGAGCTCCTACAATGAGCAGTTCTTC. The whole variable domain, remainder taken from reference TRBV13 and TRBJ2-1, is AAGVIQSPRHLIKEKRETATLKCYPIPRHDTVYWYQQGPGQDPQFLISFYEKMQSDKGSIPDRFSAQQFSDYHSELNMSSLELGDSALYFCASSPTDPVGSSYNEQFFGPGTRLTVL.

About this clonotype itself: Here the CDR3 omits its conserved ending phenylalanine or tryptophan, so a read error is the likely source. The V call is TRBV20-1, the J call TRBJ2-6; no clear D. The germline V gene encodes CDR1 DFQATT and CDR2 SNEGSKA (reference sequence). The CDR3 runs 13 residues. V lost 1 base, J lost 3 bases, and 4 bases lay in between. For the CDR3, the DNA is TGCAGTGCTAGAGGGAGTGGGGCCAACGTCCTGACTTGC. Its translation is CSARGSGANVLTC.

CDR3 coding DNA: TGCAGTGCTCAACGCCCGGACAGGGCTTCCTACGGGCAGTACTTC. It encodes CSAQRPDRASYGQYF. V and J are TRBV20-1 and TRBJ2-4, with 8 positions matching TRBD1. This CDR3 region has 15 residues. J gave up 13 bases and V 5 bases, and 19 bases lay outside the gene matches. The germline CDR1 and CDR2 sequences are DFQATT and SNEGSKA (reference sequence).

This clonotype has just a few counts. The rearrangement links TRBV24-1 to TRBJ2-3; TRBD2 might be the D (5 bases). V gave up 5 bases and J gave up 2 bases, with 13 bases separating them. CDR1 and CDR2 (germline): KGHDR, SFDVKD. This CDR3 comprises 15 residues. The CDR3 nucleotides are TGTGCCACCAGTGTTCCCAGCGGACCCACAGATACGCAGTATTTT. Translated: CATSVPSGPTDTQYF.

The rearrangement links TRBV6-6 to TRBJ2-7; 10 bases map to TRBD2. V shed 6 bases and J 5 bases; nucleotides not matched to a gene: 10. Looked up from germline, CDR1 is MNHNY and CDR2 is SVGAGI (reference sequence). The CDR3 totals 15 residues. CDR3 coding DNA: TGTGCCAGCAGAACTAGCGGGATAGGAGAGAACGAGCAGTACTTC. Amino acids: CASRTSGIGENEQYF.

This rearrangement joins TRBV4-2 to TRBJ2-3; 9 bases are a match to TRBD2. The CDR3 sequence is 18 residues long. The junction had 11 bases not matched to a gene; V was cut back by 4 bases and J by 0 bases. Looked up from germline, CDR1 is LGHNA and CDR2 is YNFKEQ. CDR3 sequence: CASSLRGGLAASTDTQYF. The CDR3 DNA reads TGTGCCAGCAGCCTTAGAGGGGGACTAGCAGCTAGCACAGATACGCAGTATTTT.

The chain has TRBV9 and TRBJ2-7; TRBD1 might be the D (6 bases). Trimming shortened V by 3 bases and J by 2 bases, and 18 bases separated the two germline ends. The germline CDR1 and CDR2 sequences are SGDLS and YYNGEE. This CDR3 is 16 amino acids long. CDR3 DNA: TGTGCCAGCAGCGGATCAGGGGCCACCGTCCCCTACGAGCAGTACTTC. Its translation is CASSGSGATVPYEQYF.

The V and J genes are TRBV24-1 and TRBJ2-3; 7 bases line up with TRBD1. The junction had 10 bases not matched to a gene; V was cut back by 0 bases and J by 5 bases. Germline-derived CDR1 and CDR2 are KGHDR and SFDVKD. This CDR3 contains 17 residues. The CDR3 protein is CATSDLRQGPRRDTQYF. CDR3 nucleotides: TGTGCCACCAGTGATTTGAGACAGGGCCCTAGAAGAGATACGCAGTATTTT.

In this sample, this clonotype turned up a few times. The genes are TRBV12-3 or TRBV12-4 and TRBJ1-1, with D unclear. The CDR3 sequence is 12 residues long. The V end was cut by 2 bases, the J end by 4 bases, with 5 bases between. DNA for the CDR3: TGTGCCAGCAGTTTAAGCTCCACTGAAGCTTTCTTT. The encoded protein is CASSLSSTEAFF.

The J gene is TRBJ2-7, the V gene TRBV13, with 7 bases matching TRBD2. Losses at the gene ends were 5 bases for V and 4 bases for J; bases not matched to a gene: 14. The germline CDR1 and CDR2 sequences are PRHDT and FYEKMQ (reference sequence). There are 16 residues in the CDR3. CDR3 protein: CASSRPGRESGYEQYF. The CDR3 DNA follows: TGTGCCAGCAGCCGCCCCGGGCGGGAGAGTGGGTACGAGCAGTACTTC.

Here the CDR3 reads CASSPPGDHNEQFF. DNA of the CDR3: TGTGCCAGCAGCCCCCCGGGGGACCACAATGAGCAGTTCTTC. V usage is TRBV7-2 and J usage is TRBJ2-1, with a possible D match to TRBD2 (6 bases). The germline gives CDR1 SGHTA, CDR2 FQGNSA. The CDR3 consists of 14 residues. V was clipped by 5 bases and J by 5 bases, with 13 bases between them.

This clonotype occurred a few times. This rearrangement joins TRBV12-3 or TRBV12-4 to TRBJ2-3; no firm D call. V was clipped by 6 bases and J by 6 bases, with 7 bases between them. The CDR3 runs to 11 residues. CDR3 in DNA: TGTGCCAGCAGCGCGTTGGATACGCAGTATTTT. This codes for CASSALDTQYF.

V and J are TRBV29-1 and TRBJ2-6, with TRBD2 as a possible D gene (6 bases). Germline-derived CDR1 and CDR2 are SQVTM and ANQGSEA. CDR3 size: 14 residues. V lost 4 bases and J lost 2, with 9 bases in between. Here the CDR3 reads CSVVWGAGANVLTF. As DNA, the CDR3 is TGCAGCGTTGTATGGGGGGCTGGGGCCAACGTCCTGACTTTC.

This chain links TRBV27 with TRBJ2-7; weak D call: TRBD2 (5 bases). Trimming left V 3 bases short and J 1 base short, with 13 bases between. CDR3 length: 15 residues. CDR1 MNHEY and CDR2 SMNVEV come from the germline V gene (reference sequence). The DNA of the CDR3 is TGTGCCAGCAGTTTCTCAGGAGGTGGTTCCTACGAGCAGTACTTC. Translation: CASSFSGGGSYEQYF.